The present T cell receptor beta chain was sequenced within a study of neurological immune-mediated disorders (dated 2019 in TCRdb). The study in broad terms: Peripheral blood TCR-beta repertoires from patients with HTLV-I-associated myelopathy (HAM/TSP), patients with multiple sclerosis, and healthy controls were compared in the study using UMI-based sequencing. The 106 TCR-beta libraries covered PBMC samples along with longitudinal samples, technical triplicates, and paired sorted CD4+ and CD8+ T-cell subsets. Of the approximately 66 subjects in the cohort, some 15 were HAM/TSP patients, about 34 were multiple sclerosis patients, and 20 were healthy controls. The investigation overall reported the following: Across subjects, expanded clones never shared an identical CDR3 amino acid sequence, which suggests that the TCR-beta repertoires in every group were private. TCR clonal expansion was highest in HAM/TSP patients and lowest in MS patients, with MS patients falling below even healthy controls.

cDNA was synthesized by template-switch 5'RACE using a primer carrying a 10-nucleotide random unique molecular identifier by which each TCR transcript was tagged. Over 180 million TCR-beta sequences, covering 15-18 subjects, were produced in each sequencing run. Total RNA was extracted with the RNeasy kit. Using the KAPA Real-time Library Amplification kit, TCR-beta VDJ regions were amplified with primers for the TCR constant region and the 5'RACE anchor. Sample indexes and Illumina adaptors were added in a first PCR, after which library yield was increased in a second PCR. After purification with Ampure beads, the TCR product of roughly 650 bp was size-selected on a 2% E-gel SizeSelection system. Before pooling, libraries had their quality checked on a Bioanalyzer, their concentration measured with Qubit, and their quantity determined with the Kapa Library Quantification kit. Paired-end 2 x 150 bp sequencing of the libraries was performed on an Illumina HiSeq 2500. To increase sequence diversity, about 24-32% phiX was spiked into each library pool. Concerning the study's data processing: The UMI-based MiGEC pipeline processed quality-filtered reads and removed over 80% of raw TCR sequences during error correction. IMGT germline references were used for alignment of VDJ genes, and clonotypes were defined by a unique CDR3 amino acid sequence together with V-J genes. Clonal expansion, Shannon diversity, and CDR3 relatedness (CalcPairwiseDistances, ClusterSamples) were evaluated with VDJtools, and phylogenetic trees were built with CLCbio workbench. A clone was classed as expanded if it had 8 or more unique UMIs, a cutoff based on coefficient-of-variation modelling across technical triplicates. TCRdb's own reprocessing of the public reads used fastp at Q25 and MiXCR and kept productive beta chains. CDR3 protein duplicates are merged, each entry listing the most common genes and DNA. None of the V and J calls come from the authors' own analysis; TCRdb made them. In all, the sample holds about 29,000 distinct CDR3 sequences, and roughly 12% of those were seen once. Of the sample, 5.5% to 7.5% is held by the ten largest clones.

The healthy controls were volunteers from a blood bank in Maryland, USA. For unsorted PBMC libraries, 2 million PBMCs were used after storage in RNAlater at -80 degrees C until RNA extraction. PBMCs were separated from peripheral blood using Ficoll-Hypaque density gradient centrifugation and then cryopreserved in liquid nitrogen. Only a few counts were recorded for this clonotype. The antigen it recognizes is unknown. Base quality data are lacking; no much larger clone is found one base away. From the cysteine up to the phenylalanine, the CDR3 has a length of 13 residues. The sequence is cut down to CDR3 DNA, 39 bases in frame from base 1. From the germline V gene, CDR1 is SGHRS and CDR2 is YFSETQ. V is clipped by 2 bases and J by 10 bases, and the sequence between their germline boundaries is 13 bases long.

This clonotype was sampled from a woman aged 55 to 70 in good health. The chain uses TRBV5-1 and TRBJ2-1; the D gene identity is not certain. Sequencing input: PBMCs. The CDR3 is CASSLPAPREQFF. The sequenced DNA is TGCGCCAGCAGCTTACCGGCTCCGCGGGAGCAGTTCTTC.